This T cell receptor beta chain came from a study of T cells in Graves' hyperthyroidism and ophthalmopathy. Broader study findings: Progression to ophthalmopathy was predicted a median of roughly 6.5 months early.

The CDR3 loop spans 14 amino acids. The V gene end was trimmed by 2 bases and the J gene end by 4 bases; junction bases not matched to a gene: 7. Germline CDR1 reads SQVTM; CDR2 reads ANQGSEA. This clonotype was recorded many times. Antigen unknown. There were TCR beta CDR3 regions amplified from RNA transcripts. RT-PCR in the first round (using the HTBI primer set) targeted the TCR CDR3. MiXCR was run by TCRdb on the multiplex PCR reads, yielding one entry per CDR3 protein. This sample yields roughly 500,000 distinct CDR3 sequences, of which about 15% are seen a single time; roughly 6.2% belongs to the top ten.

This TCR derives from a woman aged 25 to 39 with Graves' hyperthyroidism that later progressed to Graves' ophthalmopathy. The chain employs TRBV29-1 and TRBJ2-7; the match to TRBD1 covers 8 bases. Sequenced sample: blood. CDR3 sequence (DNA): TGCAGCGTTGAAAGCGACAGGGGATCTTACGAGCAGTACTTC. This codes for CSVESDRGSYEQYF.